This T cell receptor beta chain comes out of a study of T cells in Graves' hyperthyroidism and ophthalmopathy. The wider study: Peripheral blood was secured at the point of initial diagnosis, before any treatment.

RNA transcripts yielded amplified TCR beta CDR3 regions. First-round RT-PCR targeting the TCR CDR3 was performed with the HTBI primer set. TCRdb re-derived calls from the multiplex PCR reads in MiXCR, one entry per CDR3 protein. This sample has around 560,000 distinct CDR3 sequences, with over 15% found just once. Researchers barred patients who had uncontrolled infection, other autoimmune disease, pregnancy or lactation. This CDR3 region has 18 residues. With 4 bases clipped from V and 5 bases from J, the junction kept 13 bases outside the gene matches. V gene TRBV12-3 or TRBV12-4 combines with J gene TRBJ2-1; 11 bases map to TRBD2. The receptor comes from a young woman with Graves' hyperthyroidism. Sequenced material: blood. The CDR3 loop reads CASSSLAGGSQGDNEQFF. The CDR3 region has the DNA TGTGCCAGCAGTTCTCTAGCGGGAGGCAGCCAGGGGGACAATGAGCAGTTCTTC.